This record covers a single T cell receptor beta chain. Its specificity is unknown. These data come from a study of identical twins. TCRdb re-analysed the 5' RACE reads in MiXCR, keeping a single row per CDR3 protein. The profile covers about 570,000 distinct CDR3 sequences, with roughly 9.9% appearing a single time and roughly 3.2% taken by the ten largest. Findings and caveats of the study: Out-of-frame TCR alpha sharing observed in monozygotic twins exceeded model estimates. Memory repertoires showed no such pattern, whereas abundant cord blood beta clonotypes carried fewer insertions. Twins' surplus sharing was weaker for beta out-of-frame sequences.

No donor was unhealthy or non-Caucasian. J gave up 4 bases and V 5 bases, and 14 bases lay outside the gene matches. This CDR3 comprises 17 residues. Germline-derived CDR1 and CDR2 are DFQATT and SNEGSKA (reference sequence). These data were likewise used in another study, on yellow fever vaccine responses in identical twins.

The chain employs TRBV20-1 and TRBJ2-3; TRBD2 agrees at 11 bases. The TCR comes from a woman between 18 and 29 years old in good health. The sequencing sample was made of PBMCs. The DNA of the CDR3 is TGCAGTGCTGAATTTCTTCCGGGACTAGCGGCGCCAGATACGCAGTATTTT. It yields the protein CSAEFLPGLAAPDTQYF.